This T cell receptor beta chain stems from a study of response to subunit inactivated influenza vaccine. General study results and limits: Authors suggested seasonal influenza vaccinations each recruit few new T cells.

One entry per CDR3 protein, called by TCRdb with MiXCR from the RT-PCR reads. The table lists about 530,000 distinct CDR3 sequences, approximately 13% of them singletons. In this sample, this clonotype turned up a few times. The antigen remains unidentified. The CDR3 has 16 amino acids. V was shortened by 0 bases and J by 2 bases, with 11 bases between the two germline ends. Germline values: CDR1 DFQATT, CDR2 SNEGSKA (reference sequence). The chain is built from TRBV20-1 and TRBJ2-6; possibly TRBD1 for D (5 bases). The receptor was derived from a man in his forties or fifties who received an inactivated influenza vaccine. The specimen comprised PBMCs from blood, sampled 40 to 50 days after vaccination. CDR3 residues: CSARDGASPGANVLTF. The CDR3 DNA reads TGCAGTGCTAGAGATGGGGCAAGCCCTGGGGCCAACGTCCTGACTTTC.